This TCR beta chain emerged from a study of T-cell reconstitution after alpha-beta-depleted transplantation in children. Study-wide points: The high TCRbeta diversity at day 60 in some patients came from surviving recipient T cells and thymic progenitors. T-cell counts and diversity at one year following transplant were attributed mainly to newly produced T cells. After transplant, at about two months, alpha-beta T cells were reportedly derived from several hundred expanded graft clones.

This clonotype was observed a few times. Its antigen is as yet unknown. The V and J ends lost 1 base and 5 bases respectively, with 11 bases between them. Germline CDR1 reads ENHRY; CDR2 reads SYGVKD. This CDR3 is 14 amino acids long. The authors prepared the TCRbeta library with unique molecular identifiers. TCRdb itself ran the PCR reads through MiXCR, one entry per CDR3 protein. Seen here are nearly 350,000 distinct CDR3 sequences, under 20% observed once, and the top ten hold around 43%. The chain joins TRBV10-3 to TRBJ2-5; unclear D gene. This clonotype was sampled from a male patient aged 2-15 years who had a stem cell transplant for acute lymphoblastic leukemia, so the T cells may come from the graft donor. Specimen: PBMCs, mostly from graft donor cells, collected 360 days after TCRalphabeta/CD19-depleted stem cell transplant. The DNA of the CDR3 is TGTGCCATCAGTGAGTGGCAGGTTATGGAGACCCAGTACTTC. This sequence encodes CAISEWQVMETQYF.